The entry below gives a single T cell receptor beta chain sequence along with its context. The sample comes from a study of glioma-infiltrating T cells. Study summary: Low-grade gliomas were grade II; glioblastomas were grade IV at initial diagnosis.

The iRepertoire nested amplicon-rescue multiplex PCR amplified TCR alpha and beta CDR3s from RNA. For one-step reverse transcription and amplification, about 85-400 ng of tissue mRNA or PBMC total RNA was used. TCRdb called the multiplex PCR reads again in MiXCR, with one record for every CDR3 protein. Of 300,000 to 450,000 distinct CDR3 sequences listed, around 45% are singletons. This CDR3 spans 14 amino acids. V dropped 5 bases and J dropped 2; count of bases not matched to a gene: 5. The germline V gene encodes CDR1 SGHTA and CDR2 FQGNSA. The sequence derives from a human donor with low-grade glioma or glioblastoma, undergoing nonglioma brain surgery, or in good health (not recorded which). V is TRBV7-2 and J is TRBJ1-1; 7 bases align to TRBD1. The sequencing input was glioma tissue, nonneoplastic brain tissue, or PBMCs (not recorded which). As DNA, the CDR3 is TGTGCCAGCAGCAAGGACAGGTTCAACACTGAAGCTTTCTTT. This codes for CASSKDRFNTEAFF.